The source of this TCR beta chain is a study of a mutant IDH1 vaccine in newly diagnosed glioma. The protocol was immunoSEQ multiplex PCR, while the TCRdb copy is restricted to in-frame clones and leaves out a portion. This table holds fewer than 75,000 clones, approximately 84% found once. Described time point: week 11, during vaccination. Vaccination used 300 ug of mutant IDH1 20-mer peptide per dose, with topical imiquimod. In every donor, the tumor was a new WHO grade 3 or 4 IDH1-mutant, ATRX-lost astrocytoma. The CDR3 spans 14 residues. V lost 3 bases to trimming and J lost 4 bases; unmatched junction nucleotides: 5. CDR1 is SGDLS, CDR2 YYNGEE, per germline. Remarks on this clone: No antigen is known for it.

The chain is built from TRBV9 and TRBJ2-5, with 8 bases that match TRBD2. Sequencing was performed on PBMCs, taken from a glioma patient whose treatment included an IDH1 peptide vaccine. This clonotype originated in a woman aged 45 to 65 with glioma. CDR3 protein: CASSAGLVGETQYF. CDR3 nucleotide sequence: TGTGCCAGCAGCGCGGGACTAGTAGGAGAGACCCAGTACTTC.